This T cell receptor beta chain was found in a study of cytomegalovirus exposure and HLA in healthy donors. In the study overall: Prior work identified 95 million to 120 million unique TCR beta sequences in approximately 180 million T cells.

On this clone itself: Antigen specificity is unknown. A junction end diverges from the germline sequence, so it may reflect a read error.

Use of 60 Vbeta and 13 Jbeta primers characterized the PCR. TCRdb keeps only in-frame clones here, not all; method: immunoSEQ multiplex PCR. The sample holds 90,000 to 120,000 clones, around 78% seen once. Overall study findings and caveats: Reports indicated that the classifier achieved high specificity and sensitivity in diagnosing cytomegalovirus status. HLA alleles showed associations with around 15,000 TCR beta sequences in a later analysis, at a 0.05 false discovery rate. Data from an earlier analysis indicated that most TCR beta V segments were productive either about 87% or about 30% of the time.

The germline V gene has CDR1 MGHDK and CDR2 SYGVNS. The CDR3 extends over 13 amino acids. The gene calls are TRBV25-1 and TRBJ1-5; 10 nucleotides match TRBD1. The sequence was obtained from a young man in good health and CMV-seronegative. Sequences were obtained from PBMCs. CDR3 nucleotide sequence: TGTGCCAGCAGGACAGGGGGCAACCAGCCCCAGCATTTT. Amino acids: CASRTGGNQPQHF.